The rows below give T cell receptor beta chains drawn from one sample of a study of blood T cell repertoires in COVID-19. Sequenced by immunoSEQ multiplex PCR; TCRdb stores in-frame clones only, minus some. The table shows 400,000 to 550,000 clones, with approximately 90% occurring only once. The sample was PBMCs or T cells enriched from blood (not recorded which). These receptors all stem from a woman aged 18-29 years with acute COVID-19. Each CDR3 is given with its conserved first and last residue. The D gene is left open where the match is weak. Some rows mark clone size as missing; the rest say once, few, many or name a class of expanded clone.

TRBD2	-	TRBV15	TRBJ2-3	CATSSYSGEPTDTQYF	TGTGCCACCAGCAGTTACAGCGGGGAACCCACAGATACGCAGTATTTT
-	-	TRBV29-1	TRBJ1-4	CSVEESTNEKLFF	TGCAGCGTTGAAGAGTCTACTAATGAAAAACTGTTTTTT
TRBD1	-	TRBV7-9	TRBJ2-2	CASLGQGNTGELFF	TGTGCCAGCCTGGGACAGGGGAACACCGGGGAGCTGTTTTTT
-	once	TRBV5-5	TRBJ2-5	CASSLAPNSREETQYF	TGTGCCAGCAGCTTGGCGCCCAACTCTAGAGAAGAGACCCAGTACTTC
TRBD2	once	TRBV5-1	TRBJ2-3	CASSFRASGPSTDTQYF	TGCGCCAGCAGCTTTCGGGCTAGCGGCCCTAGCACAGATACGCAGTATTTT
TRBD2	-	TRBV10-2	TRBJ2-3	CASSGTRADTQYF	TGCGCCAGCAGCGGGACTAGGGCAGATACGCAGTATTTT
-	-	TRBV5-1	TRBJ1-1	CASSRGYGELPEAFF	TGCGCCAGCAGCCGCGGGTATGGGGAGTTGCCTGAAGCTTTCTTT
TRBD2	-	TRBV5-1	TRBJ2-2	CASSRTSDGELFF	TGCGCCAGCAGCCGAACTAGCGACGGGGAGCTGTTTTTT
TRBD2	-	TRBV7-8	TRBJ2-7	CASSSSGTSGSYEQYF	TGTGCCAGCAGCTCCAGCGGGACTAGCGGCTCCTACGAGCAGTACTTC
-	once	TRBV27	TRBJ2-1	CASSFGRGQFF	TGTGCCAGCAGTTTTGGAAGAGGGCAGTTCTTC
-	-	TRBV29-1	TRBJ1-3	CSVEDFDRQRNTIYF	TGCAGCGTTGAAGATTTCGACAGACAAAGAAACACCATATATTTT
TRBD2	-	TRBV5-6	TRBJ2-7	CASSPGTSGNYEQYF	TGTGCCAGCAGCCCCGGGACTAGCGGTAACTACGAGCAGTACTTC
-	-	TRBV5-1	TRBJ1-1	CASSLESAAVGTEAFF	TGCGCCAGCAGCTTGGAGTCAGCGGCGGTGGGAACTGAAGCTTTCTTT
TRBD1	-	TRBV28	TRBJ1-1	CASSTYRGLNTEAFF	TGTGCCAGCAGTACCTACAGGGGTTTGAACACTGAAGCTTTCTTT
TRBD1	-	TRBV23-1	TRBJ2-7	CASSQPWWDRGTYEQYF	TGCGCCAGCAGTCAACCATGGTGGGACAGGGGGACCTACGAGCAGTACTTC
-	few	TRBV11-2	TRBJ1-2	CASSPSLGLYGYTF	TGTGCCAGCAGCCCCTCATTGGGGCTCTATGGCTACACCTTC
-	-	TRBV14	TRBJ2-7	CASSQRGGTYEQYF	TGTGCCAGCAGCCAAAGGGGCGGTACCTACGAGCAGTACTTC
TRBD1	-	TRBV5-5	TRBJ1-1	CASREGQGNTEAFF	TGTGCCAGCCGGGAGGGACAGGGGAACACTGAAGCTTTCTTT
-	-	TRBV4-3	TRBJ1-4	CASSQYGLNEKLFF	TGCGCCAGCAGCCAATATGGCCTTAATGAAAAACTGTTTTTT
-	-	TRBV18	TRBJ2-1	CASSRDSREGEQFF	TGTGCCAGCTCACGGGACAGCCGGGAGGGTGAGCAGTTCTTC
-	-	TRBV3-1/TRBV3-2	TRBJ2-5	CASSHLGAQETQYF	TGTGCCAGCAGCCACTTGGGGGCTCAAGAGACCCAGTACTTC
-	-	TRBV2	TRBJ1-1	CASSEVVVNTEAFF	TGTGCCAGCAGTGAAGTTGTCGTGAACACTGAAGCTTTCTTT
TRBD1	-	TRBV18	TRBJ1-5	CASSSGQAENQPQHF	TGTGCCAGCTCATCCGGACAGGCAGAAAATCAGCCCCAGCATTTT
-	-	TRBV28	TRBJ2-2	CASSPLANPTGELFF	TGTGCCAGCAGTCCCCTAGCGAACCCCACCGGGGAGCTGTTTTTT
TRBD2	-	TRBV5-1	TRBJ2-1	CASSTLASYNEQFF	TGCGCCAGCAGCACACTAGCGTCCTACAATGAGCAGTTCTTC
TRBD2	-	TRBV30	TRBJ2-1	CAWTKRGSYNEQFF	TGTGCCTGGACCAAGCGGGGATCCTACAATGAGCAGTTCTTC
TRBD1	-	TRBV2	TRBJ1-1	CASSSRGQDTEAFF	TGTGCCAGCAGTTCCAGGGGGCAGGACACTGAAGCTTTCTTT
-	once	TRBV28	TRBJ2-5	CASRRTETQYF	TGTGCCAGCAGGCGAACAGAGACCCAGTACTTC
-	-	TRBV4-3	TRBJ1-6	CASSQDTPPGSYNSPLHF	TGCGCCAGCAGCCAAGATACACCCCCTGGTTCTTATAATTCACCCCTCCACTTT
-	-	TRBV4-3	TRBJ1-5	CASSPGVGNQPQHF	TGCGCCAGCAGCCCGGGAGTTGGCAATCAGCCCCAGCATTTT
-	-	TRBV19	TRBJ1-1	CASSIVAALNTEAFF	TGTGCCAGTAGTATAGTAGCAGCGCTGAACACTGAAGCTTTCTTT
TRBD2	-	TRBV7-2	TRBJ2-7	CASSLTSGYEQYF	TGTGCCAGCAGCTTGACTAGCGGGTACGAGCAGTACTTC
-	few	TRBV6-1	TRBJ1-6	CASSEGGYNSPLHF	TGTGCCAGCAGTGAAGGAGGGTATAATTCACCCCTCCACTTT
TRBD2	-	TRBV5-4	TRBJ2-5	CALRSGGQETQYF	TGTGCCCTAAGGTCGGGGGGCCAAGAGACCCAGTACTTC
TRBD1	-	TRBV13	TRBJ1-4	CASSLRDRTGEEKLFF	TGTGCCAGCAGCTTACGTGATAGGACAGGGGAAGAAAAACTGTTTTTT
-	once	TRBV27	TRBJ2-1	CASSLLDPRRSSYNEQFF	TGTGCCAGCAGTTTATTGGACCCCCGGAGGAGCTCCTACAATGAGCAGTTCTTC
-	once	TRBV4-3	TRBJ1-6	CASSQDIGGRLHNSPLHF	TGCGCCAGCAGCCAAGATATAGGAGGCAGACTTCATAACTCACCCCTCCACTTT
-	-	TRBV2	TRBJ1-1	CASSAREYTEAFF	TGTGCCAGCAGTGCAAGAGAGTACACTGAAGCTTTCTTT
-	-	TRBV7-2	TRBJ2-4	CASSKEALAKNIQYF	TGTGCCAGCAGCAAAGAAGCGTTAGCCAAAAACATTCAGTACTTC
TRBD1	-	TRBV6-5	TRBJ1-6	CASSKRTGDNSPLHF	TGTGCCAGCAGTAAACGGACAGGGGATAATTCACCCCTCCACTTT
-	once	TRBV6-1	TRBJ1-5	CASSEFAGWSNQPQHF	TGTGCCAGCAGTGAGTTTGCCGGTTGGAGCAATCAGCCCCAGCATTTT
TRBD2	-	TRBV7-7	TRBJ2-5	CASSVGGSGGQETQYF	TGTGCTAGCAGTGTCGGGGGCAGCGGGGGCCAAGAGACCCAGTACTTC
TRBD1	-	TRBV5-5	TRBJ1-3	CASSWDRGYSGNTIYF	TGTGCCAGCAGCTGGGACAGGGGGTACTCTGGAAACACCATATATTTT
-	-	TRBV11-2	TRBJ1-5	CASSFSEYQPQHF	TGTGCCAGCAGCTTTTCGGAGTATCAGCCCCAGCATTTT
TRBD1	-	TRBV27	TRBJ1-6	CASSSGQGLALHF	TGTGCCAGCAGCTCCGGACAGGGGCTGGCCCTCCACTTT
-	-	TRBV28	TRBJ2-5	CATQRGAGGILETQYF	TGTGCCACCCAACGGGGGGCAGGGGGCATTTTGGAGACCCAGTACTTC
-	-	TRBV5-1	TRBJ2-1	CASSPSAYNEQFF	TGCGCCAGCAGCCCCTCCGCCTACAATGAGCAGTTCTTC
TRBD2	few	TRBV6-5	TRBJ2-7	CASSPSGSPPYEQYF	TGTGCCAGCAGTCCGAGCGGGAGTCCTCCCTACGAGCAGTACTTC
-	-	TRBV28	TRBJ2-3	CASSTGTLNTDTQYF	TGTGCCAGCAGCACCGGGACTTTAAACACAGATACGCAGTATTTT
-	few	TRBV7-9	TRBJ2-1	CASSLERLWVNEQFF	TGTGCCAGCAGCTTAGAAAGACTCTGGGTCAATGAGCAGTTCTTC
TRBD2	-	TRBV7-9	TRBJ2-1	CASSYRLAGGLNEQFF	TGTGCCAGCAGCTACAGACTAGCGGGGGGGCTCAATGAGCAGTTCTTC
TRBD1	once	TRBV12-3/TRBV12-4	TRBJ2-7	CASSSTGTGYF	TGTGCCAGCAGTTCGACCGGGACAGGGTACTTC
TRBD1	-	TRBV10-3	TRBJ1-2	CAISEGDSYGYTF	TGTGCCATCAGTGAGGGGGACAGCTATGGCTACACCTTC